The source of this TCR beta chain is a study of blood T cell repertoires in COVID-19. Overall study context: The United States, Italy and Spain were the sources of the acute and convalescent COVID-19 samples.

The V and J ends lost 0 bases and 2 bases respectively, with 12 bases between them. The CDR3 covers 15 residues. Germline assignment: CDR1 SGHRS and CDR2 YFSETQ. Authors' data handling: Reference gene primer amplification in the assay estimated nucleated cell counts. Method: immunoSEQ multiplex PCR; TCRdb's copy keeps in-frame clones and lacks some. V, J and clone size derive from that table, while D and trimming were established from the DNA sequence. The sample yields 13,000 to 15,000 clones, 87% seen once. Sequenced input: peripheral blood. This rearrangement joins TRBV5-1 to TRBJ2-7, with D possibly TRBD2 on 5 matching bases. This receptor was identified in a human donor in a cohort sampled during active COVID-19. The CDR3, as DNA: TGCGCCAGCAGCTTGGGGCCTGGTAGCGCCTACGAGCAGTACTTC. Amino acids: CASSLGPGSAYEQYF.